This TCR beta chain came from a study of control samples from healthy donors and cancer patients (dated by TCRdb to the early 2020s). In regard to this clone: No cognate antigen has been identified for it. One base away there is no much larger clone; base qualities are not given.

Sequences SGHRS (CDR1) and YFSETQ (CDR2) are obtained from the germline V gene. Reading from cysteine to phenylalanine, the CDR3 counts 14 amino acids. Just the 42-base CDR3 DNA is kept, in frame starting at base 1. The V end loses 0 bases and the J end loses 9 bases, and a stretch of 13 bases separates them. The library was made by the immunoSEQ multiplex PCR assay. TCRdb retrieved this table from immuneACCESS and kept in-frame rearrangements only. Not all clones are present; in checked studies, unresolved V genes account for under half, and no reason is known for the remainder. The sample records 130,000 or so clones, 88% of which are singletons. In total, the top ten clones hold roughly 3.2% of the sample.

The V and J genes are TRBV5-1 and TRBJ1-3; the D gene cannot be resolved reliably. This sequence was found in a man aged 45-60 years in good health. The sample was blood. The nucleotides read TGCGCCAGCAGCTTGGCCTTTGGGGAGGGCACCATATATTTT. This sequence encodes CASSLAFGEGTIYF.